The rows below give T cell receptor beta chains drawn from one sample of a study of Tregs in tolerant kidney transplant recipients. Here immunoSEQ multiplex PCR was the method, and the copy in TCRdb shows in-frame clones only, minus some. The repertoire holds some 70,000 clones, with about nine tenths as singletons. Material: CD8+ T cells from blood, obtained before the transplant. The receptors were gathered from a human donor who received a combined kidney and bone marrow transplant. CDR3s include the opening cysteine and the closing phenylalanine or tryptophan. The order of the fields is J gene, D gene, clone size, V gene, CDR3 DNA, CDR3 protein. The D gene is left open where the match is weak. Expanded clones get a size class; other rows say once, few or many, or leave the size out.

j_gene: TRBJ2-7; d_gene: NA; abundance: NA; v_gene: TRBV30; CDR3nt: TGTGCCTGGAGTGTACGGACAGACTACGAGCAGTACTTC; CDR3aa: CAWSVRTDYEQYF
j_gene: TRBJ2-5; d_gene: TRBD1; abundance: NA; v_gene: TRBV4-2; CDR3nt: TGTGCCAGCAGCCAGGGGGGGACAGGGGGCACGGGAGAGACCCAGTACTTC; CDR3aa: CASSQGGTGGTGETQYF
j_gene: TRBJ2-1; d_gene: TRBD2; abundance: NA; v_gene: TRBV27; CDR3nt: TGTGCCAGCAGTGCCCTGCTAGCGGGGGGGCCCGATGAGCAGTTCTTC; CDR3aa: CASSALLAGGPDEQFF
j_gene: TRBJ2-7; d_gene: TRBD2; abundance: NA; v_gene: TRBV4-1; CDR3nt: TGCGCCAGCAGCCCCAGAGTAGCGGGAGCAGAGCAGTACTTC; CDR3aa: CASSPRVAGAEQYF
j_gene: TRBJ2-7; d_gene: TRBD1; abundance: NA; v_gene: TRBV30; CDR3nt: TGTGCCTGGAGTCTAGGGGGCAGCCAATCCTACGAGCAGTACTTC; CDR3aa: CAWSLGGSQSYEQYF
j_gene: TRBJ2-7; d_gene: TRBD2; abundance: NA; v_gene: TRBV13; CDR3nt: TGTGCCAGCAGCTTAGACAGCGGGAGGGGGAGGAACGAGCAGTACTTC; CDR3aa: CASSLDSGRGRNEQYF
j_gene: TRBJ2-7; d_gene: NA; abundance: once; v_gene: TRBV6-5; CDR3nt: TGTGCCAGCAGGCACAGTGGACAGTACTTC; CDR3aa: CASRHSGQYF
j_gene: TRBJ2-6; d_gene: TRBD1; abundance: NA; v_gene: TRBV4-2; CDR3nt: TGTGCCAGCACCCTAGGGGGACAGCCCTACTCTGGGGCCAACGTCCTGACTTTC; CDR3aa: CASTLGGQPYSGANVLTF
j_gene: TRBJ1-1; d_gene: NA; abundance: NA; v_gene: TRBV14; CDR3nt: TGTGCCAGCAGCCAAGATTTGGGAGTCCGGGTTTTGAACACTGAAGCTTTCTTT; CDR3aa: CASSQDLGVRVLNTEAFF
j_gene: TRBJ2-3; d_gene: NA; abundance: NA; v_gene: TRBV12-5; CDR3nt: TGTGCTAGTGGACTAGCTGCTAGCACAGATACGCAGTATTTT; CDR3aa: CASGLAASTDTQYF
j_gene: TRBJ2-7; d_gene: NA; abundance: NA; v_gene: TRBV19; CDR3nt: TGTGCCAGTAGTATAGTTCCAGGGCCCTACGAGCAGTACTTC; CDR3aa: CASSIVPGPYEQYF
j_gene: TRBJ1-1; d_gene: TRBD1; abundance: once; v_gene: TRBV6-5; CDR3nt: TGTGCCAGCAGTTACTCGCCAGGGGGTTCGAACACTGAAGCTTTCTTT; CDR3aa: CASSYSPGGSNTEAFF
j_gene: TRBJ2-5; d_gene: TRBD2; abundance: NA; v_gene: TRBV5-1; CDR3nt: TGCGCCAGCAGCTTGGGGGGGGGCCAAGAGACCCAGTACTTC; CDR3aa: CASSLGGGQETQYF
j_gene: TRBJ1-1; d_gene: NA; abundance: NA; v_gene: TRBV7-8; CDR3nt: TGTGCCAGCAGCCCGGGAGACACTGAAGCTTTCTTT; CDR3aa: CASSPGDTEAFF
j_gene: TRBJ1-1; d_gene: NA; abundance: NA; v_gene: TRBV27; CDR3nt: TGTGCCAGCAGTCCCGCAGGGAACACTGAAGCTTTCTTT; CDR3aa: CASSPAGNTEAFF
j_gene: TRBJ2-1; d_gene: NA; abundance: NA; v_gene: TRBV28; CDR3nt: TGTGCCAGCAGTTTAGAGCAATCCTACAATGAGCAGTTCTTC; CDR3aa: CASSLEQSYNEQFF
j_gene: TRBJ2-7; d_gene: NA; abundance: NA; v_gene: TRBV19; CDR3nt: TGTGCCAGTAGTCAGGGGTACGAGCAGTACTTC; CDR3aa: CASSQGYEQYF
j_gene: TRBJ2-1; d_gene: TRBD1; abundance: NA; v_gene: TRBV13; CDR3nt: TGTGCCAGCAGCACAAGCGACAGGGGGCGTGAGCAGTTCTTC; CDR3aa: CASSTSDRGREQFF
j_gene: TRBJ2-7; d_gene: NA; abundance: NA; v_gene: TRBV7-9; CDR3nt: TGTGCCAGCAGCTTGAGCGAGTCCTACGAGCAGTACTTC; CDR3aa: CASSLSESYEQYF
j_gene: TRBJ2-2; d_gene: TRBD1; abundance: NA; v_gene: TRBV7-9; CDR3nt: TGTGCCAGCAGCTCAGACAGGGGCACCGGGGAGCTGTTTTTT; CDR3aa: CASSSDRGTGELFF
j_gene: TRBJ2-7; d_gene: NA; abundance: NA; v_gene: TRBV30; CDR3nt: TGTGCCTGGAGTGACGGGAGCTCCTACGAGCAGTACTTC; CDR3aa: CAWSDGSSYEQYF
j_gene: TRBJ2-1; d_gene: TRBD2; abundance: once; v_gene: TRBV27; CDR3nt: TGTGCCAGCAGTTTACTGCTAGCGGGACCACTGTCCTACAATGAGCAGTTCTTC; CDR3aa: CASSLLLAGPLSYNEQFF
j_gene: TRBJ1-6; d_gene: TRBD1; abundance: NA; v_gene: TRBV13; CDR3nt: TGTGCCAGCAGCTTTCCTGGACAGGAAAATTCACCCCTCCACTTT; CDR3aa: CASSFPGQENSPLHF
j_gene: TRBJ1-1; d_gene: NA; abundance: once; v_gene: TRBV27; CDR3nt: TGTGCCAGCAGCCATAGGGCGGGGGCTGAAGCTTTCTTT; CDR3aa: CASSHRAGAEAFF
j_gene: TRBJ1-2; d_gene: NA; abundance: NA; v_gene: TRBV19; CDR3nt: TGTGCCAGTAGTACCGGACAATCCCGAGCCCTTTATGGCTACACCTTC; CDR3aa: CASSTGQSRALYGYTF
j_gene: TRBJ2-2; d_gene: NA; abundance: NA; v_gene: TRBV27; CDR3nt: TGTGCCAGCACCACATTGGACACTTCGAACACCGGGGAGCTGTTTTTT; CDR3aa: CASTTLDTSNTGELFF
j_gene: TRBJ2-1; d_gene: NA; abundance: NA; v_gene: TRBV19; CDR3nt: TGTGCCAGTACCCCGGGTGGGGGGGCGATTTCGTACAATGAGCAGTTCTTC; CDR3aa: CASTPGGGAISYNEQFF
j_gene: TRBJ2-7; d_gene: NA; abundance: NA; v_gene: TRBV19; CDR3nt: TGTGCCAGTAGTATCGGGACAAACTCCTACGAGCAGTACTTC; CDR3aa: CASSIGTNSYEQYF
j_gene: TRBJ2-1; d_gene: NA; abundance: NA; v_gene: TRBV19; CDR3nt: TGTGCCAGTGGTATGAACGCGAGGAATGAGCAGTTCTTC; CDR3aa: CASGMNARNEQFF
j_gene: TRBJ1-5; d_gene: TRBD1; abundance: NA; v_gene: TRBV9; CDR3nt: TGTGCCAGCAGCGCCGGGACAGGGACCTATCAGCCCCAGCATTTT; CDR3aa: CASSAGTGTYQPQHF
j_gene: TRBJ2-7; d_gene: NA; abundance: once; v_gene: TRBV21-1; CDR3nt: TGTGCCAGCAGCTCCCGCCTCGGACAGGCCTACGAGCAGTACTTC; CDR3aa: CASSSRLGQAYEQYF
j_gene: TRBJ2-2; d_gene: NA; abundance: NA; v_gene: TRBV25-1; CDR3nt: TGTGCCAGCACGGGTAGTCCTATCGGGGAGCTGTTTTTT; CDR3aa: CASTGSPIGELFF
j_gene: TRBJ1-4; d_gene: NA; abundance: NA; v_gene: TRBV2; CDR3nt: TGTGCCAGCACCGGAAACAGGGAACTGTTTTTT; CDR3aa: CASTGNRELFF
j_gene: TRBJ1-2; d_gene: NA; abundance: NA; v_gene: TRBV27; CDR3nt: TGTGCCAGCAGTCCCGGGGTCAACTATGGCTACACCTTC; CDR3aa: CASSPGVNYGYTF
j_gene: TRBJ1-1; d_gene: NA; abundance: once; v_gene: TRBV7-3; CDR3nt: TGTGCCAGCAGCTTAATAGGGGGTGGCACTGAAGCTTTCTTT; CDR3aa: CASSLIGGGTEAFF
j_gene: TRBJ1-6; d_gene: TRBD1; abundance: NA; v_gene: TRBV19; CDR3nt: TGTGCCAGTAGTCCGACAGGGTATCCAAACTCACCCCTCCACTTT; CDR3aa: CASSPTGYPNSPLHF
j_gene: TRBJ1-5; d_gene: NA; abundance: NA; v_gene: TRBV7-9; CDR3nt: TGTGCCAGCAGCTTATCTGCCGGGGGGGATCAGCCCCAGCATTTT; CDR3aa: CASSLSAGGDQPQHF
j_gene: TRBJ1-2; d_gene: NA; abundance: once; v_gene: TRBV7-9; CDR3nt: TGTGCCAGCAGCTTAGCTGGCAGGTATAACTATGGCTACACCTTC; CDR3aa: CASSLAGRYNYGYTF
j_gene: TRBJ1-1; d_gene: NA; abundance: once; v_gene: TRBV7-2; CDR3nt: TGTGCCAGCAGCTTAAGCGGCACTGAAGCTTTCTTT; CDR3aa: CASSLSGTEAFF
j_gene: TRBJ2-1; d_gene: NA; abundance: NA; v_gene: TRBV5-3; CDR3nt: TGTGCCAGAAGCTTATTGTTGGGGCCCCAAAGCTCCTACAATGAGCAGTTCTTC; CDR3aa: CARSLLLGPQSSYNEQFF
j_gene: TRBJ2-5; d_gene: TRBD2; abundance: NA; v_gene: TRBV4-1; CDR3nt: TGCGCCAGCAGCCAAGAACGCCTTAGCGGGGGGGAACAAGAGACCCAGTACTTC; CDR3aa: CASSQERLSGGEQETQYF
j_gene: TRBJ2-3; d_gene: TRBD2; abundance: NA; v_gene: TRBV9; CDR3nt: TGTGCCAGCAGCGTAGCTGGGCTAGCGGGAGATTGGCGACGCACAGATACGCAGTATTTT; CDR3aa: CASSVAGLAGDWRRTDTQYF
j_gene: TRBJ1-5; d_gene: TRBD1; abundance: NA; v_gene: TRBV19; CDR3nt: TGTGCCAGTAGGGTCGGGACAGGGGGCAATCAGCCCCAGCATTTT; CDR3aa: CASRVGTGGNQPQHF
j_gene: TRBJ2-7; d_gene: TRBD1; abundance: few; v_gene: TRBV5-4; CDR3nt: TGTGCCAGCAGCGGACAGGGGGATCAGTACTTC; CDR3aa: CASSGQGDQYF
j_gene: TRBJ2-1; d_gene: NA; abundance: once; v_gene: TRBV13; CDR3nt: TGTGCCAGCAGCTTAAATGCACTACTCTACAATGAGCAGTTCTTC; CDR3aa: CASSLNALLYNEQFF
j_gene: TRBJ1-1; d_gene: NA; abundance: NA; v_gene: TRBV4-2; CDR3nt: TGTGCCAGCAGGGGAGGTACTGAAGCTTTCTTT; CDR3aa: CASRGGTEAFF
j_gene: TRBJ2-7; d_gene: NA; abundance: NA; v_gene: TRBV4-3; CDR3nt: TGCGCCAGCAGCCATGGGCAGGGTTTCTCCTACGAGCAGTACTTC; CDR3aa: CASSHGQGFSYEQYF
j_gene: TRBJ1-1; d_gene: NA; abundance: NA; v_gene: TRBV7-8; CDR3nt: TGTGCCAGCAGCTTAGAGGAGGCTGCCTTGACGAACACTGAAGCTTTCTTT; CDR3aa: CASSLEEAALTNTEAFF